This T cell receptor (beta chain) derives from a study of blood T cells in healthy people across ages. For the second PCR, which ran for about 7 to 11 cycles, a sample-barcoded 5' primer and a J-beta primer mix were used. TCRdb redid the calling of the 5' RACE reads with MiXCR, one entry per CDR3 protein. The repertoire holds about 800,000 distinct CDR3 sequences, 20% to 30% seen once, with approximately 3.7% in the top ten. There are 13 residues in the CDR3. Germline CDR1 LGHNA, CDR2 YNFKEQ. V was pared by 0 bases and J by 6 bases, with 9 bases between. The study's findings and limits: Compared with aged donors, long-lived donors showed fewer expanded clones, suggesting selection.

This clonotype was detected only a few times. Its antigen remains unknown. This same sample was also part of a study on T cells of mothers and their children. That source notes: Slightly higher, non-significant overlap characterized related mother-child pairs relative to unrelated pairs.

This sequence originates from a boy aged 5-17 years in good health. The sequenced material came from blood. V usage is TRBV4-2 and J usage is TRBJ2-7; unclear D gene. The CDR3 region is CASSQDGVREQYF. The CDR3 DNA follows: TGTGCCAGCAGCCAAGATGGGGTTCGCGAGCAGTACTTC.